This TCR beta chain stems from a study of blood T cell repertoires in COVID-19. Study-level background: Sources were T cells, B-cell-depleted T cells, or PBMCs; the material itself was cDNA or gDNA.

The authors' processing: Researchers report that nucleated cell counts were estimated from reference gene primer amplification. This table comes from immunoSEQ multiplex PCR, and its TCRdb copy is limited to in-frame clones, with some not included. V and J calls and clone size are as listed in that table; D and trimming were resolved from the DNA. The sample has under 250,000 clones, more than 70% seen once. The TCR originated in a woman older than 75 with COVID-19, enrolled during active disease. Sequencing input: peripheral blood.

The DNA of the CDR3 is TGTGCCTGCCCGGGACAGGGAGAGACCGGGGAGCTGTTTTTT. This gives the protein CACPGQGETGELFF. J is TRBJ2-2 and V is TRBV30; 9 nucleotides line up with TRBD1. Germline assignment: CDR1 GTSNPN and CDR2 SVGIG (reference sequence). Germline trimming cut 6 bases from V and 5 bases from J; bases unmatched to any gene: 7. CDR3 length equals 14 residues.